A single sample is the source of the 19 T cell receptor beta chains below, sequenced in a study of OX40 agonist ivuxolimab in advanced cancers. The assay was immunoSEQ multiplex PCR, and TCRdb's table has in-frame clones only and misses some. Altogether some 100,000 clones are present, roughly 90% being singletons, with the ten largest covering approximately 0.55%. Material: CD4+ or CD8+ T cells sorted from blood, obtained in a trial of the OX40 agonist ivuxolimab. These receptors came from an adult with an advanced solid tumor such as melanoma, head and neck, liver or kidney cancer.

The chain combines TRBV5-6 with TRBJ1-1; D uncertain. CDR1 SGHDT and CDR2 YYEEEE come from the germline V gene. The V end lost 1 base, the J end lost 4 bases, and 14 bases lay between the germline ends. This CDR3 contains 15 residues. The CDR3 sequence is CASSLPRRGSTEAFF. CDR3 DNA sequence: TGTGCCAGCAGCTTGCCGAGGCGGGGTAGCACTGAAGCTTTCTTT.

The genes are TRBV7-2 and TRBJ2-1; D possibly corresponds to TRBD2 (6 bases). Germline lookup yields CDR1 SGHTA and CDR2 FQGNSA. V gave up 1 base and J gave up 1 base, with 8 bases separating them. The CDR3 has 15 residues. The CDR3 DNA is TGTGCCAGCAGCTTAGGACTAGGATCCTACAATGAGCAGTTCTTC. This codes for CASSLGLGSYNEQFF. Filled out from reference TRBV7-2 and TRBJ2-1, the complete variable domain reads GAGVSQSPSNKVTEKGKDVELRCDPISGHTALYWYRQSLGQGLEFLIYFQGNSAPDKSGLPSDRFSAERTGGSVSTLTIQRTQQEDSAVYLCASSLGLGSYNEQFFGPGTRLTVL.

The chain employs TRBV15 and TRBJ2-1; TRBD1 is a possible D gene (5 bases). CDR1 and CDR2 from the germline V gene are LNHNV and YYDKDF (reference sequence). The CDR3 is 15 amino acids. V was shortened by 1 base and J by 5 bases, with 12 bases between the two germline ends. The chain's CDR3 is CATSRADSNNNEQFF. In nucleotides, the CDR3 is TGTGCCACCAGCAGAGCCGACAGCAATAACAATGAGCAGTTCTTC.

The chain couples TRBV11-1 to TRBJ1-4, with D possibly TRBD1 on 5 matching bases. Deletions cut 6 bases from V and 8 bases from J, with 22 bases between. Germline V gene data show CDR1 as SGHAT and CDR2 as FQDESV (reference sequence). The CDR3 length is 16 residues. The CDR3 is CASSQGTSAGSEKLFF. CDR3 nucleotides: TGTGCCAGCAGTCAAGGGACTTCGGCGGGAAGCGAAAAACTGTTTTTT.

This chain links TRBV2 with TRBJ2-2, with 11 positions matching TRBD2. V lost 8 bases, J lost 4 bases, and 6 bases stayed unmatched. The CDR3 is 15 residues long. The germline CDR1 and CDR2 sequences are SNHLY and FYNNEI. The CDR3 protein is CASGGLAGGTGELFF. DNA for the CDR3: TGTGCCAGCGGCGGTCTAGCGGGAGGCACCGGGGAGCTGTTTTTT.

The V call is TRBV5-1, the J call TRBJ2-1; possible D gene TRBD2, 5 bases. Looked up from germline, CDR1 is SGHRS and CDR2 is YFSETQ. The CDR3 is 16 residues long. V was clipped by 3 bases and J by 0 bases, with 13 bases between them. The CDR3 protein is CASSSISASSYNEQFF. The CDR3 coding sequence is TGCGCCAGCAGCTCAATTAGCGCGAGCTCCTACAATGAGCAGTTCTTC. Based on the CDR3 plus reference TRBV5-1 and TRBJ2-1, the full variable domain is KAGVTQTPRYLIKTRGQQVTLSCSPISGHRSVSWYQQTPGQGLQFLFEYFSETQRNKGNFPGRFSGRQFSNSRSEMNVSTLELGDSALYLCASSSISASSYNEQFFGPGTRLTVL.

The chain carries TRBV7-2 and TRBJ2-7; D gene uncertain. CDR1 and CDR2 (germline): SGHTA, FQGNSA. The CDR3 has 13 amino acids. Trimming stripped 8 bases from V and 4 bases from J, with 15 bases between. The CDR3 sequence is CASRDGSFYEQYF. In DNA form, the CDR3 reads TGTGCCAGCCGAGACGGATCTTTTTACGAGCAGTACTTC.

The rearrangement uses TRBV5-1 and TRBJ1-1; no reliable D call. The CDR3 sequence is 13 residues long. V was clipped by 1 base and J by 3 bases, with 7 bases between them. The germline V gene encodes CDR1 SGHRS and CDR2 YFSETQ. The CDR3 here is CASSLRQDTEAFF. The DNA for the CDR3 is TGCGCCAGCAGCTTGAGGCAGGACACTGAAGCTTTCTTT.

The CDR3: CASTPTVSNQPQHF. As DNA, the CDR3 is TGTGCCAGCACTCCGACAGTTAGCAATCAGCCCCAGCATTTT. This chain joins TRBV2 and TRBJ1-5; a possible D gene is TRBD1 (5 bases). The V gene's germline CDR1 is SNHLY and CDR2 FYNNEI. The germline V and J ends were trimmed by 7 bases and 0 bases, with 10 bases remaining between them. The CDR3 runs to 14 residues.

The chain combines TRBV6-5 with TRBJ1-1, with 7 bases lining up with TRBD1. V was pared by 0 bases and J by 6 bases, with 4 bases of the junction left unmatched. The CDR3 totals 14 residues. CDR1 is MNHEY and CDR2 is SVGAGI in the germline V gene. DNA of the CDR3: TGTGCCAGCAGTTACTCTACAGGGGACCCTGAAGCTTTCTTT. This translates into CASSYSTGDPEAFF.

The chain is built from TRBV6-5 and TRBJ1-2; D is uncertain. Germline assignment: CDR1 MNHEY and CDR2 SVGAGI. V was trimmed by 6 bases and J by 0 bases, leaving 14 bases between them. This CDR3 is built from 15 residues. Here the CDR3 DNA reads TGTGCCAGCAGCTCCTCGTCCACAGCTAACTATGGCTACACCTTC. It codes for CASSSSSTANYGYTF.

The chain couples TRBV5-4 to TRBJ2-3; 9 nucleotides line up with TRBD2. The CDR3 is 15 residues long. The V gene end was trimmed by 3 bases and the J gene end by 4 bases; junction bases not matched to a gene: 6. Germline V gene sequence: CDR1 SGHNT, CDR2 YYREEE (reference sequence). The CDR3 here is CASSSLAGIADTQYF. In nucleotides, the CDR3 is TGTGCCAGCAGCTCTCTAGCGGGAATCGCAGATACGCAGTATTTT.

The V gene is TRBV6-5, the J gene TRBJ1-1; D uncertain. Between the trimmed V and J ends, which lost 5 bases and 6 bases, there was a span of 13 bases. CDR3 size: 13 residues. Germline CDR1 is MNHEY and CDR2 is SVGAGI. The CDR3 bases are TGTGCCAGCAGTAAGACAACTACAGCTGAAGCTTTCTTT. This codes for CASSKTTTAEAFF.

The chain couples TRBV10-2 to TRBJ2-3; tentatively, D is TRBD1 or TRBD2 (5 bases each). This CDR3 is 14 amino acids long. Germline values: CDR1 WSHSY, CDR2 SAAADI. The ends were cut back, 1 base at V and 6 bases at J, with 11 bases in the middle. CDR3 nucleotide sequence: TGCGCCAGCAGTGAGTTGAGGGGTGGGGATACGCAGTATTTT. Residues: CASSELRGGDTQYF.

The chain carries TRBV9 and TRBJ1-3; D remains unclear. The CDR3 extends over 14 amino acids. With 0 bases removed from V and 0 bases from J, the gap between germline ends came to 4 bases. Per the germline V gene, CDR1 is SGDLS and CDR2 is YYNGEE. The CDR3 DNA follows: TGTGCCAGCAGCGTAGAGGCCTCTGGAAACACCATATATTTT. Encoded protein: CASSVEASGNTIYF. Filled out from reference TRBV9 and TRBJ1-3, the complete variable domain reads DSGVTQTPKHLITATGQRVTLRCSPRSGDLSVYWYQQSLDQGLQFLIQYYNGEERAKGNILERFSAQQFPDLHSELNLSSLELGDSALYFCASSVEASGNTIYFGEGSWLTVV.

This clone has just one count. The chain couples TRBV14 to TRBJ1-1, with unresolved D. The CDR3 loop spans 13 amino acids. V was pared by 0 bases and J by 11 bases, with 13 bases between. The germline gives CDR1 SGHDN, CDR2 FVKESK. CDR3 amino acids: CASSQDGPLAAFF. CDR3 coding DNA: TGTGCCAGCAGCCAAGACGGGCCCCTTGCGGCTTTCTTT.

The chain links TRBV6-4 to TRBJ2-2; D gene unclear. The CDR3 covers 13 residues. The V end was cut by 2 bases, the J end by 6 bases, with 7 bases between. Germline values: CDR1 MRHNA, CDR2 SNTAGT. CDR3 coding DNA: TGTGCCAGCAGTGACAGGCCGTCCGGGGAGCTGTTTTTT. Encoded protein: CASSDRPSGELFF.

The rearrangement uses TRBV5-4 and TRBJ2-5; a weak D match, TRBD1 (6 bases). V was cut by 3 bases and J by 1 base, with 7 bases left in between. The CDR3 is 13 amino acids. CDR1 and CDR2 from the germline V gene are SGHNT and YYREEE (reference sequence). CDR3 amino acids: CASSWDTQETQYF. DNA for the CDR3: TGTGCCAGCAGCTGGGACACCCAAGAGACCCAGTACTTC.

V usage is TRBV14 and J usage is TRBJ2-1, with D tentatively TRBD2 (5 bases). The V gene lost 4 bases and the J gene lost 2 bases, with 15 bases spanning the gap. Germline V gives CDR1 SGHDN, CDR2 FVKESK. CDR3 length equals 16 residues. This chain's CDR3 is CASSLTGRVTYNEQFF. The DNA of the CDR3 is TGTGCCAGCAGCCTGACGGGGAGAGTTACCTACAATGAGCAGTTCTTC.